This TCR beta chain derives from a study of T cell responses to AZD1222 COVID-19 vaccine. Notes on the study in general: With dominance at 160-218 and 743-854, vaccine-associated CD4 TCRs spanned spike.

The table came from immunoSEQ multiplex PCR; TCRdb's copy has only in-frame clones and leaves some out. This sample has about 170,000 clones, with more than 80% found just once. On this clone itself: Its antigen remains unidentified.

This CDR3 region has 15 residues. The junction had 9 bases not matched to a gene; V was cut back by 3 bases and J by 4 bases. The germline V gene encodes CDR1 DFQATT and CDR2 SNEGSKA (reference sequence). The sequencing used peripheral blood, collected on day 0 of AZD1222 vaccination. The J gene is TRBJ2-1, the V gene TRBV20-1, with 7 nucleotides matching TRBD1. This sequence was found in an adult in good health. The CDR3 DNA follows: TGCAGTGCTAGTGGTCGGGACAGCTATTACAATGAGCAGTTCTTC. Translated: CSASGRDSYYNEQFF.